The sequence of this TCR beta chain was determined in a study of vaccination and CD4 T cells after COVID-19. On the study more broadly: Drawing of post-COVID samples took place a median 101 days after diagnosis (range 35 to 161). Median time from second vaccine dose to sampling was about 70 days (14 to 241). Cells were stimulated with overlapping spike peptides from SARS-CoV-2, HCoV-NL63, HCoV-OC43 and HCoV-229E.

This clonotype was detected only a few times. Its target is not known. With the Oncomine TCR Beta short-read assay, DNA from cultured CD4+ T cells was sequenced. TCRdb used MiXCR to reprocess the PCR reads, holding one entry per CDR3 protein. The table includes some 19,000 distinct CDR3 sequences, about two fifths detected once. Treatment defined: approximately 9-day PBMC culture with coronavirus spike peptide pools or control peptides (ViraFEST assay). ViraFEST grew antigen-specific T cells using peptide pools, then sequenced TCRs. The sequenced sample consisted of cultured CD4+ T cells from blood. The sequence was collected from a human donor with COVID-19.

DNA of the CDR3: TGTGCCAGCAGCTTAGCTCCAGGGAACACTGAAGCTTTCTTT. This codes for CASSLAPGNTEAFF. The J gene is TRBJ1-1, the V gene TRBV7-2; no clear D gene. Looked up from germline, CDR1 is SGHTA and CDR2 is FQGNSA. The V end lost 0 bases, the J end lost 1 base, and 6 bases lay between the germline ends. The length of the CDR3 is 14 residues.